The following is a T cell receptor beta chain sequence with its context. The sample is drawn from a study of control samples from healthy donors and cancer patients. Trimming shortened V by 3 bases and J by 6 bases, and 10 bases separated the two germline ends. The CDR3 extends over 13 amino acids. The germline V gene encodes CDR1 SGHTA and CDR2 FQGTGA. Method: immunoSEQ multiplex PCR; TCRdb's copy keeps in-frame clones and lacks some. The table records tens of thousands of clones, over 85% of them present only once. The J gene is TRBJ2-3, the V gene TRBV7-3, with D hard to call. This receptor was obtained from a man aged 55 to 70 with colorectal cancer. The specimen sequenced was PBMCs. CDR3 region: CASSFQTSDTQYF. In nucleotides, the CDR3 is TGTGCCAGCAGCTTCCAAACGAGCGATACGCAGTATTTT.